A selection of T cell receptor beta chains follows, all from one sample in a study of shared clonotypes between healthy human individuals. TCRdb's table, derived via immunoSEQ multiplex PCR, lists solely in-frame clones and lacks some. The sample records about 580,000 clones, about 98% being singletons. Sequences were obtained from naive CD8+ T cells sorted from blood. The receptors originated from a man aged 25-45 years in good health. Each CDR3 is given with its conserved first and last residue. The D gene is left open where the match is weak. Clone size is given for some rows only: seen once, a few or many times, or a class if the clone is expanded.

V	J	size	D	DNA	CDR3
TRBV15	TRBJ2-7	-	-	TGTGCCACCAGCACTTTACCAGCCTACGAGCAGTACTTC	CATSTLPAYEQYF
TRBV12-2	TRBJ2-7	-	-	TGTGCAAGTCGCTCGGGGGTTCGCGAGCAGTACTTC	CASRSGVREQYF
TRBV11-3	TRBJ2-1	-	-	TGTGCCAGCAGCTTAGATCGGGGCAGAGACCCTTACAATGAGCAGTTCTTC	CASSLDRGRDPYNEQFF
TRBV28	TRBJ1-3	-	-	TGTGCCAGCAGTCATGATACATTTTTGGCGGAAAACACCATATATTTT	CASSHDTFLAENTIYF
TRBV7-9	TRBJ2-1	-	-	TGTGCCAGCAGCCCCAGACTGGACTACAATGAGCAGTTCTTC	CASSPRLDYNEQFF
TRBV7-6	TRBJ2-1	-	-	TGTGCCAGCAGCTTAGCGCCCAATGAGCAGTTCTTC	CASSLAPNEQFF
TRBV4-2	TRBJ2-7	-	-	TGTGCCAGCAGCCAGGGGACACTAAACTACGAGCAGTACTTC	CASSQGTLNYEQYF
TRBV28	TRBJ2-2	-	TRBD1	TGTGCCAGCAGTTTACTGACAGGGGTGATGACCGGGGAGCTGTTTTTT	CASSLLTGVMTGELFF
TRBV6-5	TRBJ1-2	-	TRBD1	TGTGCCAGCAGGAAACCAGGGGACAGCCTCTATGGCTACACCTTC	CASRKPGDSLYGYTF
TRBV7-6	TRBJ2-1	-	TRBD2	TGTGCCAGCAGCCCACAAGCGGGGGGGGAGAATGAGCAGTTCTTC	CASSPQAGGENEQFF
TRBV7-9	TRBJ2-7	-	-	TGTGCCAGCAGCACCACTAGGGGATCCTACGAGCAGTACTTC	CASSTTRGSYEQYF
TRBV4-3	TRBJ2-2	-	-	TGCGCCAGCAGCCAAGAAAGGGCCGGGGAGCTGTTTTTT	CASSQERAGELFF
TRBV5-4	TRBJ2-2	-	-	TGTGCCAGCAACTTAAACACCGGGGAGCTGTTTTTT	CASNLNTGELFF
TRBV7-9	TRBJ1-2	-	-	TGTGCCAGCAGCTTGGATAACGGCTATGGCTACACCTTC	CASSLDNGYGYTF
TRBV6-1	TRBJ1-5	-	-	TGTGCCAGCAGTGAATTCGGGACGGGACTAAATCAGCCCCAGCATTTT	CASSEFGTGLNQPQHF
TRBV27	TRBJ1-1	-	TRBD1	TGTGCCAGCAGTTCTACAGGGGCGTACACTGAAGCTTTCTTT	CASSSTGAYTEAFF
TRBV7-3	TRBJ2-1	-	-	TGTGCCAGCAGCTTAACGGGAGCAGGGGACAATGAGCAGTTCTTC	CASSLTGAGDNEQFF
TRBV29-1	TRBJ2-1	-	TRBD2	TGCAGCGCGGGACTAGCAGGCCATTACAATGAGCAGTTCTTC	CSAGLAGHYNEQFF
TRBV6-1	TRBJ2-5	-	-	TGTGCCAGCGGTGACATGGTGGAGACCCAGTACTTC	CASGDMVETQYF
TRBV7-9	TRBJ2-2	-	-	TGTGCCAGCAGCTTTTGGGGGCACACCGGGGAGCTGTTTTTT	CASSFWGHTGELFF
TRBV19	TRBJ2-3	-	-	TGTGCCAGTAGTATAGATCAAGGGGGGAGGGGCACAGATACGCAGTATTTT	CASSIDQGGRGTDTQYF
TRBV15	TRBJ2-2	-	-	TGTGCCACCAGCAGAGTTGGAGTCGGGGAGCTGTTTTTT	CATSRVGVGELFF
TRBV6-5	TRBJ2-5	-	TRBD2	TGTGCCAGCAGCCGACTAGCGGGAGGACAAGAGACCCAGTACTTC	CASSRLAGGQETQYF
TRBV6-6	TRBJ2-7	once	TRBD2	TGTGCCAGCAGTTCTTTAGCGGGAGGGCCCTACGAGCAGTACTTC	CASSSLAGGPYEQYF
TRBV4-3	TRBJ2-1	-	-	TGCGCCAGCAGCCGAAACCGGGACCCGTACAATGAGCAGTTCTTC	CASSRNRDPYNEQFF
TRBV11-2	TRBJ2-2	-	-	TGTGCCAGCAGCTTAGAGTGGTCTAGCCTAAGTAGCACCGGGGAGCTGTTTTTT	CASSLEWSSLSSTGELFF
TRBV30	TRBJ2-7	-	TRBD1	TGTGCCTGGAACATAGGGACAGGGGTCTTCGGCGAGCAGTACTTC	CAWNIGTGVFGEQYF
TRBV9	TRBJ1-1	-	-	TGTGCCAGCAGCGTATCTGGAGACACTGAAGCTTTCTTT	CASSVSGDTEAFF
TRBV27	TRBJ2-1	-	TRBD1	TGTGCCAGCAGCGAACTTAGGACAGGGGGCATCGCAAATGAGCAGTTCTTC	CASSELRTGGIANEQFF